The present T cell receptor (beta chain) was sequenced within a study of cytomegalovirus exposure and HLA in healthy donors. CDR1 is MGHDK, CDR2 SYGVNS, per germline. Trimming removed 6 bases from V and 9 bases from J; junction bases left unmatched: 11. This CDR3 comprises 16 residues. This clone was seen only a few times. PCR involved 60 Vbeta and 13 Jbeta primers. Sequenced by immunoSEQ multiplex PCR; TCRdb stores in-frame clones only, minus some. The table has around 110,000 clones, roughly 79% seen once; the top ten hold roughly 3.9%. The specimen sequenced was PBMCs. The sequence derives from a woman aged 25 to 45 in good health and CMV-seronegative. The chain has TRBV25-1 and TRBJ2-1, with 13 bases matching TRBD2. The CDR3 DNA sequence: TGTGCCAGCAGGGGCCGACTAGCGGGAGGAGGGGGTGAGCAGTTCTTC. Protein sequence: CASRGRLAGGGGEQFF. Complete variable domain (other parts from reference TRBV25-1 and TRBJ2-1): EADIYQTPRYLVIGTGKKITLECSQTMGHDKMYWYQQDPGMELHLIHYSYGVNSTEKGDLSSESTVSRIRTEHFPLTLESARPSHTSQYLCASRGRLAGGGGEQFFGPGTRLTVL.